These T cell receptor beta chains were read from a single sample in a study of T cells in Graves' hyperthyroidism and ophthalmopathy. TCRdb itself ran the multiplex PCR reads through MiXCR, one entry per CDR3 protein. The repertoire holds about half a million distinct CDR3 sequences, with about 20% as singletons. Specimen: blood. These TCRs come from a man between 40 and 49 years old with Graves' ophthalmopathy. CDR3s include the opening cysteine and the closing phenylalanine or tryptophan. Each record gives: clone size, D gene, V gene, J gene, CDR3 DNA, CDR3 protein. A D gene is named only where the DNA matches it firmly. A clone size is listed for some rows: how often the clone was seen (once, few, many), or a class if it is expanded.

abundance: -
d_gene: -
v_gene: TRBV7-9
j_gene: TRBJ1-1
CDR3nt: TGTGCCAGCAGCTACATCAAGAACACTGAAGCTTTCTTT
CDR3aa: CASSYIKNTEAFF

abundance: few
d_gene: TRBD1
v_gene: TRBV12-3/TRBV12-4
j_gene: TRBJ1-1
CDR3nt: TGTGCCAGCAGAAAGACAGGGGGCGGAACTGAAGCTTTCTTT
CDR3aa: CASRKTGGGTEAFF

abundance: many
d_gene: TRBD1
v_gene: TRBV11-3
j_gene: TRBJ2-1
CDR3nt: TGTGCCAGCAGCTCAGATTTTGGGACAGGGACCTACAATGAGCAGTTCTTC
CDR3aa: CASSSDFGTGTYNEQFF

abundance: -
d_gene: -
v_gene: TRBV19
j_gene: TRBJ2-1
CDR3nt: TGTGCCAGCGGGGCTAAGTACAATGAGCAGTTCTTC
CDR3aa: CASGAKYNEQFF

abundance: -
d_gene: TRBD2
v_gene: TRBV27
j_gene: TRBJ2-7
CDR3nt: TGTGCCAGCAGTTTCGCGGGAGAGTACGAGCAGTACTTC
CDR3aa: CASSFAGEYEQYF

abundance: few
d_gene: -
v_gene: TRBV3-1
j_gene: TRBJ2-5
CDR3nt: TGTGCCAGCAGCCAAGACGCCCGGGACCAAGAGACCCAGTACTTC
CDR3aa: CASSQDARDQETQYF

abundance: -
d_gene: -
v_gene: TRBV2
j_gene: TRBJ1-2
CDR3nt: TGTGCCAGCGGCCAGGGAATGGGGGCTAACTATGGCTACACCTTC
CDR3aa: CASGQGMGANYGYTF

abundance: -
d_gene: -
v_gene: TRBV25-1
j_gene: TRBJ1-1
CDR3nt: TGTGCCAGCAGTGAATATGGGGACGGGAGGAGAGGCACTGAAGCTTTCTTT
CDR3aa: CASSEYGDGRRGTEAFF

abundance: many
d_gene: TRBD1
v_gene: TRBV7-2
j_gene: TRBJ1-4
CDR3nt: TGTGCCAGCAGCGAAAACAGGGGTTCTAATGAAAAACTGTTTTTT
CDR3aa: CASSENRGSNEKLFF

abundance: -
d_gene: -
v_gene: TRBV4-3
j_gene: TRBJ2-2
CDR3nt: TGCGCCAGCAGCCAAGATCTTAGAATAACGGCGAACACCGGGGAGCTGTTTTTT
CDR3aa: CASSQDLRITANTGELFF

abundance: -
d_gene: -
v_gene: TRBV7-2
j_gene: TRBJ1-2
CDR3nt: TGTGCCAGCAGCTTAGATGGGGGGCCGGTTTATGGCTACACCTTC
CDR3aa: CASSLDGGPVYGYTF

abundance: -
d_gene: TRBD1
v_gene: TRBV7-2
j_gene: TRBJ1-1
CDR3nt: TGTGCCAGCAGCCTAGGGACAGGGATAGCTTTCTTT
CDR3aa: CASSLGTGIAFF

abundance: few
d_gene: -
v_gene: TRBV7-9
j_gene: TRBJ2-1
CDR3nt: TGTGCCAGCAGCTTAGCGCCGGCTGAGCAGTTCTTC
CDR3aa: CASSLAPAEQFF

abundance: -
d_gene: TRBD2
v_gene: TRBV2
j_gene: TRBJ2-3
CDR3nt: TGTGCCAGCAGTGAAAGGGGACTAGCGGTCACAGATACGCAGTATTTT
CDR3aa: CASSERGLAVTDTQYF

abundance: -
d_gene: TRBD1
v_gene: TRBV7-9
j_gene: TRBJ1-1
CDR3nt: TGTGCCAGCGGCTACCGAGGGGGCCGGAACACTGAAGCTTTCTTT
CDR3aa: CASGYRGGRNTEAFF

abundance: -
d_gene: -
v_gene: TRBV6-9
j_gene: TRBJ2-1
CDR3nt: TGTGCCAGCAGTTATATAGCCGGGACCAATGAGCAGTTCTTC
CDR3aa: CASSYIAGTNEQFF

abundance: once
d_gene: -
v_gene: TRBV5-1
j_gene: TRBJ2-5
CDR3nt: TGCGCCAGCAGTAACCCGGGCCCTAAAGGGACCCAGTACTTC
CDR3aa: CASSNPGPKGTQYF

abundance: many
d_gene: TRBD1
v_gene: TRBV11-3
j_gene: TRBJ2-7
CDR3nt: TGTGCCAGCAGCCTCACAGGGGACGAGCAGTACTTC
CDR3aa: CASSLTGDEQYF

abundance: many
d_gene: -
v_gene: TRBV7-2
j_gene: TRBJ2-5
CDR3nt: TGTGCCAGCAGCTCCATGGCTCAGGAGACCCAGTACTTC
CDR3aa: CASSSMAQETQYF

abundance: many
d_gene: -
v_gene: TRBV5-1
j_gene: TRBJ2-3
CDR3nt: TGCGCCAGCAGCGCTAACAGGGAAGATACGCAGTATTTT
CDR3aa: CASSANREDTQYF

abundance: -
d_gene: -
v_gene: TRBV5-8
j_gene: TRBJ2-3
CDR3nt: TGTGCCAGCAGCTTGTTGATAACGGCGTCCATTCCGCAGTATTTT
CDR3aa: CASSLLITASIPQYF

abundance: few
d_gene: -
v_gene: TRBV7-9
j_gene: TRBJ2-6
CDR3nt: TGTGCCAGCAGCTTGATCGGCTCTGGGGCCAACGTCCTGACTTTC
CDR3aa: CASSLIGSGANVLTF

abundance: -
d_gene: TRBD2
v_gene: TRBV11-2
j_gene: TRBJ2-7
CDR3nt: TGTGCCAGCAGCTTAGGGGGTAGCGGGCCGGTCTACGAGCAGTACTTC
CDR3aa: CASSLGGSGPVYEQYF

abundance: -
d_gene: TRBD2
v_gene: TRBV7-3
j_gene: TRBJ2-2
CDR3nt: TGTGCCAGCAGCTTAACACCCGGACTAGCTAAGAACACCGGGGGGCTGTTTTTT
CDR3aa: CASSLTPGLAKNTGGLFF

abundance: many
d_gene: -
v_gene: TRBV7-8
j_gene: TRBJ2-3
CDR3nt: TGTGCCAGCAGCTTAGGGGTCAGGTTCACAGATACGCAGTATTTT
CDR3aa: CASSLGVRFTDTQYF

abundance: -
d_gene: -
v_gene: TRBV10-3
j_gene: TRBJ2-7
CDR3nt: TGTGCCATCAGATCCCGGGCCGAATCAGGGGAGCAGTACTTC
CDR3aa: CAIRSRAESGEQYF

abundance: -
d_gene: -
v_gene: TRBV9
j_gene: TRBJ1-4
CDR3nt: TGTGCCAGCAGTTCCCTCGGGGGAAGGGACGGACTGTTTTTT
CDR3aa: CASSSLGGRDGLFF

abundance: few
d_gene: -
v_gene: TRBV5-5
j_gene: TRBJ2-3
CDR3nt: TGTGCCAGCAGCTTGGAGGATTTTGTCGCAGATACGCAGTATTTT
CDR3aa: CASSLEDFVADTQYF

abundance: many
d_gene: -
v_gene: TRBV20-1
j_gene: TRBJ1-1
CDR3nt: TGCAGTGCTAGCGGTCGTACAGCGAACACTGAAGCTTTCTTT
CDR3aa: CSASGRTANTEAFF

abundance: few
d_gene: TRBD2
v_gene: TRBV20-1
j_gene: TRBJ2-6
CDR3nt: TGCAGTGCTAGGCCTGGGAGTAGCGGGAGCTCTGGGGCCAACGTCCTGACTTTC
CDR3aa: CSARPGSSGSSGANVLTF

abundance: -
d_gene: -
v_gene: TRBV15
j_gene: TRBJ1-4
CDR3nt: TGTGCCACCAGCAGAGATCCTCCCCAAGCTAATGAAAAACTGTTTTTT
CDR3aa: CATSRDPPQANEKLFF

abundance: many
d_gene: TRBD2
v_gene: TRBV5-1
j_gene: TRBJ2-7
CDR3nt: TGCGCCAGCAGCCGAATGTCATGGGGGGGTTACGAGCAGTACTTC
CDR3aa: CASSRMSWGGYEQYF

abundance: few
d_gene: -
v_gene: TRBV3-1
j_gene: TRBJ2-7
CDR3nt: TGTGCCAGCGGCCGGACTGGAGAGCAGTACTTC
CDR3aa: CASGRTGEQYF

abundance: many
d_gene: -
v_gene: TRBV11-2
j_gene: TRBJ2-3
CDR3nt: TGTGCCAGCAGCTTAGAGGGTTTTCCTAGCACAGATACGCAGTATTTT
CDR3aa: CASSLEGFPSTDTQYF

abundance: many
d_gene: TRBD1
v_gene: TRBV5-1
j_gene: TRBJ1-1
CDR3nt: TGCGCCAGCAGCTTGGAGCCGACAGGGGGGAACACTGAAGCTTTCTTT
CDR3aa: CASSLEPTGGNTEAFF

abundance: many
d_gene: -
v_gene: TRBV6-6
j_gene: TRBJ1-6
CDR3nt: TGTGCCAGCAGTTACGGGGGAACAGTCTTTTCCTATAATTCACCCCTCCACTTT
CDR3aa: CASSYGGTVFSYNSPLHF

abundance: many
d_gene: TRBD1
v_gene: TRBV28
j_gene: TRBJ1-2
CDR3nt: TGTGCCAGCAGGCACCCGGGACAGGACTATGGCTACACCTTC
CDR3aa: CASRHPGQDYGYTF

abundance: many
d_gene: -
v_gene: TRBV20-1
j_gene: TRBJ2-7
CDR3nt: TGCAGTGCTAGAGACATCCTCGCCTCAGCCTACGAGCAGTACTTC
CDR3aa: CSARDILASAYEQYF

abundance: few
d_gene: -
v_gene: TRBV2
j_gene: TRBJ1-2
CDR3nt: TGTATGACCGAGACAGGAGGAGTTGGCTACACCTTC
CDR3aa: CMTETGGVGYTF

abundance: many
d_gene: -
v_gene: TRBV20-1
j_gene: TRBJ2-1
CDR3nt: TGCAGTGCTAGAGTTCCGAGCTCCTACAATGAGCAGTTCTTC
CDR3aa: CSARVPSSYNEQFF

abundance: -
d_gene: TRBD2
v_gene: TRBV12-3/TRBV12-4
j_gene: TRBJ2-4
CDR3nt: TGTGCCAGCAAGCGGGGGCCCGAAAACATTCAGTACTTC
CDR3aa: CASKRGPENIQYF

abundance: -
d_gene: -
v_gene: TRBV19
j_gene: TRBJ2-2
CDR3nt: TGTGCCAGTAGTGTCGCAGGGATCAACACCGGGGAGCTGTTTTTT
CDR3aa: CASSVAGINTGELFF

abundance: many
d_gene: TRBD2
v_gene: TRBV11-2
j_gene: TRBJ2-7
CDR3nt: TGTGCCAGCAGTTCGAGCGGGGGCCGCATCGCCTACGAGCAGTACTTC
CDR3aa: CASSSSGGRIAYEQYF

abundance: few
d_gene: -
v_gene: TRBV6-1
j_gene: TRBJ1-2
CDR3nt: TGTGCCAGCAGTTCTGGGGAGGCAGGGAATGGCTACACCTTC
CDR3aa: CASSSGEAGNGYTF

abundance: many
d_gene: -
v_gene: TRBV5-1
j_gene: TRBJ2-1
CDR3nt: TGCGCCAGCAGCTTGACTAGCAACAATGAGCAGTTCTTC
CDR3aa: CASSLTSNNEQFF

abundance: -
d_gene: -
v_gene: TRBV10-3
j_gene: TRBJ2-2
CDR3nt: TGTGCCATCAGTGATGGCGAGAACACCGGGGAGCTGTTTTTT
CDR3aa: CAISDGENTGELFF

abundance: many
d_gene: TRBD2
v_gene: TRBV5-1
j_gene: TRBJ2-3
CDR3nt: TGCGCCAGCAGCGCGGGACTAGCGGGGGAACGCACAGATACGCAGTATTTT
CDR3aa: CASSAGLAGERTDTQYF

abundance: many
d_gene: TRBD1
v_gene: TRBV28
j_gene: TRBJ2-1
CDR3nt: TGTGCCAGCAGTTTGGGGACAGGTTCTAACAATGAGCAGTTCTTC
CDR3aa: CASSLGTGSNNEQFF

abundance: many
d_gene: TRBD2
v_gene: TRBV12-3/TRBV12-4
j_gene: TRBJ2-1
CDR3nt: TGTGCCAGCAGCTCCACTAGCGGGAGGTTCAATGAGCAGTTCTTC
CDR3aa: CASSSTSGRFNEQFF

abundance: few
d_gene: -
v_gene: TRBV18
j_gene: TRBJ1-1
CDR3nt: TGTGCCAGCTCCGCAGGAGTCATGAACACTGAAGCTTTCTTT
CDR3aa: CASSAGVMNTEAFF

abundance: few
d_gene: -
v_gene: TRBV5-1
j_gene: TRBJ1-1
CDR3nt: TGCGCCAGCAGCTTGGACAGCCCGAGGAACACTGAAGCTTTCTTT
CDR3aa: CASSLDSPRNTEAFF

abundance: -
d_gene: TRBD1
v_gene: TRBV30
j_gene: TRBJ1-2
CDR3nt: TGTGCCTGGAGTCCCGACAGGGAGGGTGGCTACACCTTC
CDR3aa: CAWSPDREGGYTF

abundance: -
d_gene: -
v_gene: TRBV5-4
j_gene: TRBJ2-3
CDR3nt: TGTGCCAGCAGCCCCCCGGCGAGTCGACTAGGATTTACAGATACGCAGTATTTT
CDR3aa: CASSPPASRLGFTDTQYF

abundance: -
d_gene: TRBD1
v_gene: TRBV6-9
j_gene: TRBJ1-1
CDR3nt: TGTGCCAGCAGTTTCGACAGGGGTCTTAACACTGAAGCTTTCTTT
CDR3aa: CASSFDRGLNTEAFF

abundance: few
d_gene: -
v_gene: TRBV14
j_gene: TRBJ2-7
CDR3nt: TGTGCCAGCAGCCAAATACGGACCTACGAGCAGTACTTC
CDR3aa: CASSQIRTYEQYF

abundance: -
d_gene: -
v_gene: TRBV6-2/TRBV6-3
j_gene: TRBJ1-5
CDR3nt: TGTGCCAGCACTCCTGACGGCAATCAGCCCCAGCATTTT
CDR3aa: CASTPDGNQPQHF

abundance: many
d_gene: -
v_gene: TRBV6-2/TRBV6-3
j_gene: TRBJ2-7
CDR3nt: TGTGCCAGCAATGTAGCGGAGCCCTACGAGCAGTACTTC
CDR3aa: CASNVAEPYEQYF

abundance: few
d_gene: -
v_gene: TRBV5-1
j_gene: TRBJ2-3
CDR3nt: TGCGCCAGCAGCTTCACCGGGACTCCTCCAGATCCGCAGTATTTT
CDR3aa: CASSFTGTPPDPQYF

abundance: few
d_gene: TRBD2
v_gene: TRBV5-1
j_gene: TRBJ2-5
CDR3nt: TGCGCCAGCAGCTTCCAGCGGGGGCCGGGGGAGACCCAGTACTTC
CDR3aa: CASSFQRGPGETQYF

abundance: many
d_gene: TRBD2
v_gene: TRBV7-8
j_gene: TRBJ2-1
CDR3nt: TGTGCCAGCAGCTTATCGGCGGGGGGCGCCTACAATGAGCAGTTCTTC
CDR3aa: CASSLSAGGAYNEQFF